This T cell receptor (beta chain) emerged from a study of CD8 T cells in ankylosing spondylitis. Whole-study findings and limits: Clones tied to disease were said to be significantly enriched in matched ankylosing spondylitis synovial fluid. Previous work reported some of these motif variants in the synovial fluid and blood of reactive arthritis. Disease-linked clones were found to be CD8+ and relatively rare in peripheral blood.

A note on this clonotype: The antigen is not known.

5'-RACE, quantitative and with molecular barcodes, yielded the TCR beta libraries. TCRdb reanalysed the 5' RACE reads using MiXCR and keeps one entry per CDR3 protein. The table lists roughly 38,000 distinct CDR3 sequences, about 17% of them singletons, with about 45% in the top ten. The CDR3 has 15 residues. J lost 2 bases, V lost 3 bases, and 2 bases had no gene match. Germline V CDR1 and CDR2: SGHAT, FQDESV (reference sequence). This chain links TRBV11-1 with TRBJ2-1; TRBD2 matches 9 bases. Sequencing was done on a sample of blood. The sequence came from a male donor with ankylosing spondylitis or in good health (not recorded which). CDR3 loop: CASSLASGTYNEQFF. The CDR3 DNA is TGTGCCAGCAGCTTGGCTAGCGGGACCTACAATGAGCAGTTCTTC.